Sequencing of this T cell receptor (beta chain) was carried out in a study of T-cell reconstitution after alpha-beta-depleted transplantation in children. For TCRbeta, the library was prepared with unique molecular identifiers. TCRdb fed the PCR reads into MiXCR, producing one record per CDR3 protein. The profile shows hundreds of thousands of distinct CDR3 sequences, 9.9% of them singletons. CDR1 and CDR2 from the germline V gene are MNHEY and SMNVEV (reference sequence). V shed 6 bases and J shed 8 bases, with 23 bases lying between them. This CDR3 is built from 17 residues. This clonotype has more than one count but fewer than ten.

The sequence was obtained from a human donor who donated a stem cell graft to a child with SCID. J is TRBJ1-6 and V is TRBV27, with D possibly being TRBD1 (6 bases). The specimen was PBMCs from the stem cell graft donor, collected from the stem cell graft. The CDR3 loop reads CASSWDTRVGRDSPLHF. In DNA, the CDR3 is TGTGCCAGCAGCTGGGACACCAGGGTTGGACGGGATTCACCCCTCCACTTT.